The subject of this entry is one T cell receptor beta chain. The antigen is not known. The data are from a study of ipilimumab plus nivolumab after autologous stem cell transplantation. Study in general: Typical patient got a handful of ipilimumab doses and 7 or 8 nivolumab doses (median). Whole-study findings and limits: Per the authors, repertoire, Treg and microbiota data justify further study.

Produced via immunoSEQ multiplex PCR; TCRdb's table is partial and in-frame only. The sample lists 20,000 to 25,000 clones, around 83% occurring once. Ipilimumab, 1 mg/kg, started 14 to 28 days after autologous transplant. Patients got 3 mg/kg IV nivolumab weeks 1, 4, 7, 10, then biweekly through week 26. Germline V lookup: CDR1 SGHAT, CDR2 FQNNGV. The CDR3 is 14 amino acids. V lost 5 bases, J lost 1 base, and 11 bases lay in between. V usage is TRBV11-2 and J usage is TRBJ2-5, with D possibly TRBD1 on 5 matching bases. The clonotype comes from a male donor with diffuse large B-cell lymphoma. The sequenced sample was PBMCs, obtained in a trial of ipilimumab plus nivolumab as post-transplant consolidation. The CDR3: CASSPGYRQETQYF. The DNA of the CDR3 is TGTGCCAGCAGCCCAGGGTATCGCCAAGAGACCCAGTACTTC.